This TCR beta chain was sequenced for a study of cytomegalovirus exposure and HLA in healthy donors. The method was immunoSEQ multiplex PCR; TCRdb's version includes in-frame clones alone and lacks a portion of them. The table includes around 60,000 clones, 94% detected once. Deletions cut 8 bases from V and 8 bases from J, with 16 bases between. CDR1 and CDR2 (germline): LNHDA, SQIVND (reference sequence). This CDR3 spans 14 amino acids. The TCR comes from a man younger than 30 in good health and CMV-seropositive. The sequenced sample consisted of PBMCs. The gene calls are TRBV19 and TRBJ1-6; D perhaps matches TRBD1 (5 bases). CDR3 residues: CASRETASYSPLHF. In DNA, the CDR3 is TGTGCCAGTCGAGAGACAGCCTCTTATTCACCCCTCCACTTT.